This T cell receptor (beta chain) originates from a study of response to subunit inactivated influenza vaccine. TCRdb reprocessed the RT-PCR reads via MiXCR and lists one record per CDR3 protein. The data contain approximately 250,000 distinct CDR3 sequences, 9.5% to 15% of them seen just once; the ten biggest clones take up under 10%. This clonotype occurred many times. Its antigen is currently unknown. CDR3 length equals 15 residues. In germline, CDR1 is MNHEY, CDR2 SVGEGT. The junction had 6 bases not matched to a gene; V was cut back by 2 bases and J by 8 bases. Study-level results: A suggestion made by the authors is that each seasonal influenza vaccination recruits few new T cells.

The clonotype comes from a man aged 45-65 years who received an inactivated influenza vaccine. The V and J genes are TRBV6-2 or TRBV6-3 and TRBJ2-1; TRBD2 aligns across 10 bases. Source: non-naive T cells sorted from PBMCs, taken about 14 days before vaccination. CDR3 DNA sequence: TGTGCCAGCAGTTACCGGACTAGCGGCTTCGATGAGCAGTTCTTC. Protein sequence: CASSYRTSGFDEQFF.